This T cell receptor (beta chain) emerged from a study of long-term antiretroviral therapy in people with HIV. It was version v3.0 of the immunoSEQ assay that was run at survey level. Roughly 35,000-55,000 T-cell genomes per sample were the sequencing target. TCRdb's copy holds only in-frame clones and misses some; the assay was immunoSEQ multiplex PCR. This sample yields over 35,000 clones, of which over 75% are seen a single time; around 5.1% belongs to the top ten. About this clone itself: Antigen unknown.

Study observations and caveats: HIV repertoires showed narrower CDR3 length ranges than controls. The ART regimens used between 2004 and 2017 may be less effective than current ones. Dominating the repertoire at all time points were the clones that expanded before ART.

The CDR3 totals 15 residues. In germline, CDR1 is MNHNY, CDR2 SVGAGI (reference sequence). V was shortened by 5 bases and J by 5 bases, with 19 bases between the two germline ends. Here the sequenced sample was unsorted PBMCs, taken 1.5 years after starting antiretroviral therapy. The sequence derives from a man in his late teens or twenties with HIV. The chain links TRBV6-6 to TRBJ2-7; tentatively, D is TRBD1 (6 bases). CDR3 residues: CASSKPWRQDDEQYF. CDR3 sequence (DNA): TGTGCCAGCAGTAAACCCTGGAGACAGGACGACGAGCAGTACTTC.